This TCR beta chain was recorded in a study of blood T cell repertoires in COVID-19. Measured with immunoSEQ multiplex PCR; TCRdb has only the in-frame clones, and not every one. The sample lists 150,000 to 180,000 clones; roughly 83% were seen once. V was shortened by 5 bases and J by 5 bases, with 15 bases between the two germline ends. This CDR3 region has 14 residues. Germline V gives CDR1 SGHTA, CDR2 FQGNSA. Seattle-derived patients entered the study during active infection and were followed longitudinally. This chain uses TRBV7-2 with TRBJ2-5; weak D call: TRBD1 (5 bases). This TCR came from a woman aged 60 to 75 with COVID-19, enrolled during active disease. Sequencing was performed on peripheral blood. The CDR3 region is CASSRPSRDETQYF. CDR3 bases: TGTGCCAGCAGCCGCCCCTCCAGGGATGAGACCCAGTACTTC.